These T cell receptor beta chains were read from a single sample in a study of cytomegalovirus exposure and HLA in healthy donors. The method was immunoSEQ multiplex PCR; TCRdb's version includes in-frame clones alone and lacks a portion of them. The table records over 70,000 clones, just under 80% of them present only once. The sample taken for sequencing was PBMCs. Receptors originate from a male donor in good health and CMV-seropositive. The CDR3 runs from the conserved cysteine through the conserved F or W. D genes are given only for firm matches. Rows give clone size only sometimes, using once, few, many, or a class for an expanded clone.

d_call j_call clone_size v_call cdr3_aa cdr3_nt
- TRBJ2-7 - TRBV6-6 CASSRLNYEQYF TGTGCCAGCAGTCGACTAAACTACGAGCAGTACTTC
TRBD1 TRBJ1-1 few TRBV5-6 CASSQRQGTPPNTEAFF TGTGCCAGCAGCCAACGACAGGGGACGCCTCCAAACACTGAAGCTTTCTTT
- TRBJ1-1 - TRBV6-1 CASSEVVGQPNTEAFF TGTGCCAGCAGTGAAGTCGTTGGACAGCCGAACACTGAAGCTTTCTTT
TRBD1 TRBJ2-5 - TRBV6-6 CASSYTGGRETQYF TGTGCCAGCAGTTACACAGGGGGCCGAGAGACCCAGTACTTC
TRBD1 TRBJ1-1 few TRBV7-3 CASSSTGGLGRTEAFF TGTGCCAGCAGCTCTACAGGGGGCCTTGGCCGCACTGAAGCTTTCTTT
TRBD1 TRBJ1-4 - TRBV7-9 CASSPRGTNEKLFF TGTGCCAGCAGCCCCAGGGGGACTAATGAAAAACTGTTTTTT
TRBD1 TRBJ1-3 few TRBV19 CASSMTGPGNTIYF TGTGCCAGTAGTATGACAGGGCCTGGAAACACCATATATTTT
TRBD2 TRBJ2-7 - TRBV5-4 CASSPLAGGYEQYF TGTGCCAGCAGCCCACTAGCGGGAGGATACGAGCAGTACTTC
- TRBJ2-7 - TRBV6-1 CASRGQPYEQYF TGTGCCAGCAGAGGACAGCCCTACGAGCAGTACTTC
TRBD1 TRBJ1-5 once TRBV18 CASSRTGDQPQHF TGTGCCAGCTCACGGACAGGAGATCAGCCCCAGCATTTT
- TRBJ2-5 - TRBV2 CASSDLLSVQETQYF TGTGCCAGCAGTGACCTCCTGAGCGTCCAAGAGACCCAGTACTTC
- TRBJ1-2 - TRBV28 CASSPQGKANYGYTF TGTGCCAGCAGTCCTCAGGGGAAAGCTAACTATGGCTACACCTTC
TRBD1 TRBJ2-5 - TRBV6-1 CASSELTGGLLAPDF TGTGCCAGCAGTGAATTGACAGGGGGATTGTTAGCCCCCGACTTC
TRBD2 TRBJ2-3 - TRBV5-1 CASSLAGGLDTQYF TGCGCCAGCAGTCTAGCGGGAGGGTTAGATACGCAGTATTTT
TRBD2 TRBJ2-7 - TRBV28 CASSLFRTSGNYEQYF TGTGCCAGCAGTTTATTTAGGACTAGCGGGAACTACGAGCAGTACTTC
- TRBJ2-1 - TRBV5-1 CASSGGTLYDEQFF TGCGCCAGCAGCGGAGGGACCCTCTACGATGAGCAGTTCTTC
- TRBJ2-1 - TRBV30 CAWMFRAGTYNEQFF TGTGCCTGGATGTTCCGTGCGGGGACCTACAATGAGCAGTTCTTC
- TRBJ2-1 - TRBV28 CASSSYYMGGEQFF TGTGCCAGCAGTTCATACTACATGGGCGGGGAGCAGTTCTTC
- TRBJ2-7 - TRBV2 CASKSGLSYEQYF TGTGCCAGCAAGAGCGGGCTCTCCTACGAGCAGTACTTC
- TRBJ1-1 few TRBV6-5 CASSSNYRAEAFF TGTGCCAGCAGTTCTAACTACAGGGCTGAAGCTTTCTTT
- TRBJ1-1 - TRBV5-4 CASSPSTGGEMNTEAFF TGTGCCAGCAGCCCATCGACCGGAGGGGAGATGAACACTGAAGCTTTCTTT
TRBD2 TRBJ2-1 - TRBV6-4 CASRDLAGPNNEQFF TGTGCCAGCAGAGACCTAGCGGGCCCCAACAATGAGCAGTTCTTC
- TRBJ2-1 once TRBV7-3 CASSLSQDNEQFF TGTGCCAGCAGCTTAAGTCAGGACAATGAGCAGTTCTTC
- TRBJ1-5 - TRBV4-2 CASSQDLTTSQPQHF TGTGCCAGCAGCCAAGATCTAACTACGTCCCAGCCCCAGCATTTT
TRBD2 TRBJ2-7 once TRBV28 CASSFEGGRSHEQYF TGTGCCAGCAGTTTCGAGGGAGGGCGCTCGCACGAGCAGTACTTC
- TRBJ2-2 few TRBV19 CATSTAGELFF TGTGCCACCTCCACAGCCGGGGAGCTGTTTTTT
- TRBJ2-7 few TRBV6-5 CASSLPERAEQYF TGTGCCAGCAGTCTGCCCGAGAGGGCCGAGCAGTACTTC
- TRBJ1-5 - TRBV28 CASSLRDFSNQPQHF TGTGCCAGCAGTTTACGGGATTTTAGCAATCAGCCCCAGCATTTT
TRBD2 TRBJ2-1 few TRBV30 CAWEAGGRYNEQFF TGTGCCTGGGAAGCGGGAGGGAGATACAATGAGCAGTTCTTC
TRBD1 TRBJ2-5 few TRBV2 CASSKTEDRANEETQYF TGTGCCAGCAGCAAGACCGAGGACAGGGCTAACGAAGAGACCCAGTACTTC
- TRBJ1-4 - TRBV6-4 CASSLEVDRREEKLFF TGTGCCAGCAGCCTAGAAGTTGACAGGCGGGAGGAAAAACTGTTTTTT
- TRBJ2-7 - TRBV6-1 CASSLQGYEQYF TGTGCCAGCAGTTTACAGGGATACGAGCAGTACTTC
TRBD2 TRBJ2-7 - TRBV18 CASSPGGWYEQYF TGTGCCAGCTCACCGGGGGGGTGGTACGAGCAGTACTTC
TRBD2 TRBJ2-3 few TRBV6-4 CASSESAGGHTDTQYF TGTGCCAGCAGTGAGTCAGCGGGAGGCCACACAGATACGCAGTATTTT
TRBD1 TRBJ2-1 few TRBV7-9 CASSLATGEFNEQFF TGTGCCAGCAGCTTAGCGACAGGGGAATTCAATGAGCAGTTCTTC
TRBD2 TRBJ2-1 - TRBV28 CASSYPGTSGSYEQFF TGTGCCAGCAGTTACCCCGGGACTAGCGGGAGCTATGAGCAGTTCTTC
- TRBJ1-1 few TRBV9 CASSARQRNTEAFF TGTGCCAGCAGCGCCCGACAGAGGAACACTGAAGCTTTCTTT
- TRBJ1-2 - TRBV19 CASSNRDRGYTF TGTGCCAGTAGTAACAGGGACCGGGGCTACACCTTC
TRBD2 TRBJ2-1 - TRBV11-3 CVSSAGDGTSGRFEQFF TGTGTCAGCAGCGCAGGAGACGGGACTAGCGGGAGATTCGAGCAGTTCTTC
TRBD2 TRBJ2-2 many TRBV4-2 CASSQFLAGDTGELFF TGTGCCAGCAGCCAATTCCTAGCGGGAGACACCGGGGAGCTGTTTTTT
- TRBJ2-7 - TRBV15 CATSRDPSSSYEQYF TGTGCCACCAGCAGAGATCCCTCGAGCTCCTACGAGCAGTACTTC
- TRBJ2-7 - TRBV5-6 CASSLDSGSSYEQYF TGTGCCAGCAGCTTGGATTCCGGGAGCTCCTACGAGCAGTACTTC
TRBD2 TRBJ2-7 once TRBV11-2 CASSLGLAGLYEQYF TGTGCCAGCAGCTTAGGACTAGCAGGACTCTACGAGCAGTACTTC
- TRBJ1-5 - TRBV6-1 CASSEAGSYHQPQHF TGTGCCAGCAGTGAAGCGGGCAGTTACCATCAGCCCCAGCATTTT
TRBD2 TRBJ2-7 - TRBV6-1 CASSGLAGGAPYEQYF TGTGCCAGCAGTGGGCTAGCGGGAGGGGCCCCCTACGAGCAGTACTTC
- TRBJ2-2 - TRBV5-4 CASSLAGGGITGELFF TGTGCCAGCAGCTTGGCTGGCGGAGGAATCACCGGGGAGCTGTTTTTT
TRBD2 TRBJ2-1 - TRBV27 CASGPSGGSYNEQFF TGTGCCAGTGGCCCCTCGGGGGGCTCCTACAATGAGCAGTTCTTC
TRBD1 TRBJ2-7 - TRBV6-5 CASSYRQGAYEQYF TGTGCCAGCAGTTATCGGCAGGGGGCCTACGAGCAGTACTTC
- TRBJ2-3 - TRBV4-3 CASSQDGLDTQYF TGCGCCAGCAGCCAAGATGGGCTAGATACGCAGTATTTT
- TRBJ2-7 - TRBV5-1 CASSPLTSSYEQYF TGCGCCAGCAGCCCCCTGACTAGTTCTTACGAGCAGTACTTC
TRBD1 TRBJ1-5 - TRBV15 CATSTDRGSQPQHF TGTGCCACCAGCACGGACAGGGGAAGTCAGCCCCAGCATTTT
TRBD1 TRBJ2-7 - TRBV7-9 CASQDRGEYEQYF TGTGCCAGCCAGGACAGGGGGGAATACGAGCAGTACTTC
TRBD1 TRBJ2-1 - TRBV9 CASSDGTGGNEQFF TGTGCCAGCAGCGATGGGACAGGGGGGAATGAGCAGTTCTTC